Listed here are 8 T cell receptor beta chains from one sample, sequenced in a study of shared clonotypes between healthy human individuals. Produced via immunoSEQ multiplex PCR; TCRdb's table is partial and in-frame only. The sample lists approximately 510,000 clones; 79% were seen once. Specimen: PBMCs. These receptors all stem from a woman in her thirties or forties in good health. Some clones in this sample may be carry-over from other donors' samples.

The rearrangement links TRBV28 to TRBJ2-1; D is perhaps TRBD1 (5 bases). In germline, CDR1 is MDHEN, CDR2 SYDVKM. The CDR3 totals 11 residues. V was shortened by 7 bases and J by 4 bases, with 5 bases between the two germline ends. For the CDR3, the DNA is TGTGCCAGCAAGGGGTACAATGAGCAGTTCTTC. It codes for CASKGYNEQFF.

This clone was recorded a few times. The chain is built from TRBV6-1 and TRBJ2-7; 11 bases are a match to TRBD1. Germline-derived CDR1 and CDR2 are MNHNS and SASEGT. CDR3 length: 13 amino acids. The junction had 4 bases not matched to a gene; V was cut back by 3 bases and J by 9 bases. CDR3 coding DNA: TGTGCCAGCAGTGAGGACAGGGGGCGTTGGCAGTACTTC. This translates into CASSEDRGRWQYF.

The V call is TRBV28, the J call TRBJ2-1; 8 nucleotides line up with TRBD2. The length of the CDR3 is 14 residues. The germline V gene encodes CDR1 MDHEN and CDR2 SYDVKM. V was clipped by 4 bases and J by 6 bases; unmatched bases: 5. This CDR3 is CASSSGTRGNEQFF. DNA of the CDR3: TGTGCCAGCAGTTCCGGGACTAGGGGCAATGAGCAGTTCTTC.

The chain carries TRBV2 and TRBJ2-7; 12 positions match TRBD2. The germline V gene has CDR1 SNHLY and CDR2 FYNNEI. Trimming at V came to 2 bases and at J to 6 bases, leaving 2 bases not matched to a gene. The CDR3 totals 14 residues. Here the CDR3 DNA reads TGTGCCAGCAGTGAACAACTAGCGGGAGGCGAGCAGTACTTC. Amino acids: CASSEQLAGGEQYF.

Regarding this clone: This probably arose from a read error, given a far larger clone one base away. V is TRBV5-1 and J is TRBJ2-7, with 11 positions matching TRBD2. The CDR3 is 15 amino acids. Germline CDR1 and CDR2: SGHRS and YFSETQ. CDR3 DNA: TGCGCCAGCAGTACTAGCGGGAGTAGATCCTACGAGCAGTGCTTC. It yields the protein CASSTSGSRSYEQCF.

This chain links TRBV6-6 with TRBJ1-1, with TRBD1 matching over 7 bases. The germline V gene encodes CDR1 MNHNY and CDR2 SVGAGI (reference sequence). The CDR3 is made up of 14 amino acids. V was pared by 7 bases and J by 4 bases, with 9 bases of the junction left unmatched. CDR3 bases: TGTGCCAGCACCTCCCGGGCAGGGGGCACTGAAGCTTTCTTT. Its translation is CASTSRAGGTEAFF.

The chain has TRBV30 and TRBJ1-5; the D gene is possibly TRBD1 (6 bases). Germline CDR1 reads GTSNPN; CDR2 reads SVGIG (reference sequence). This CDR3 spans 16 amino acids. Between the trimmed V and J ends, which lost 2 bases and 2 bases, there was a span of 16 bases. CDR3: CAWSTSQGTGNQPQHF. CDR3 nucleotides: TGTGCCTGGAGTACCAGTCAGGGGACCGGCAATCAGCCCCAGCATTTT.

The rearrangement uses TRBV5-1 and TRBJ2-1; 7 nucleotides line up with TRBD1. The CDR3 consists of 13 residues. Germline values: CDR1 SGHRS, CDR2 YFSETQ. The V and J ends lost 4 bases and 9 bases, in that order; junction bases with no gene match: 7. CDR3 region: CASSGGQSTEQFF. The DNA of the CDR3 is TGCGCCAGCAGCGGGGGACAGAGCACTGAGCAGTTCTTC. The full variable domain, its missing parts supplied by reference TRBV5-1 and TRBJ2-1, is KAGVTQTPRYLIKTRGQQVTLSCSPISGHRSVSWYQQTPGQGLQFLFEYFSETQRNKGNFPGRFSGRQFSNSRSEMNVSTLELGDSALYLCASSGGQSTEQFFGPGTRLTVL.